The sequence of this TCR beta chain was determined in a study of blood T cell repertoires in COVID-19. Participant-reported clinical history was the basis for cohort assignment. V lost 9 bases, J lost 3 bases, and 11 bases lay in between. CDR3 size: 13 residues. The germline CDR1 and CDR2 sequences are MNHEY and SVGAGI. Source study methods: Estimated nucleated cell counts came from reference gene primer amplification. TCRdb's table, derived via immunoSEQ multiplex PCR, lists solely in-frame clones and lacks some. The V and J calls and the clone size are those of that table, but D and trimming were determined from the DNA. The repertoire holds 150,000 to 200,000 clones, with roughly 80% as singletons.

This rearrangement joins TRBV6-5 to TRBJ2-2; TRBD1 might be the D (5 bases). The material sequenced was PBMCs or T cells enriched from blood (not recorded which). This TCR came from a man over 45 who had recovered from COVID-19. CDR3 region: CASSGIDTGELFF. CDR3 DNA: TGTGCCAGTTCAGGGATAGACACCGGGGAGCTGTTTTTT.